This TCR beta chain derives from a study of cytomegalovirus exposure and HLA in healthy donors. Study-wide context: HLA-typed donors were the source of approximately 80 million unique TCRs held in an early data release.

For this clone: What it binds is not known.

In the PCR, 60 Vbeta and 13 Jbeta primers were used. TCRdb's copy holds only in-frame clones and misses some; the assay was immunoSEQ multiplex PCR. The top ten hold around 8.5% of the sample, which has 100,000 or so clones, over 65% seen once. Study findings and constraints: According to an earlier analysis, most TCR beta V segments yielded productive rearrangements about 90% or about 30% of the time. HLA restriction was apparent for most CMV-associated TCR beta chains in a later analysis. Among the sequence variants, a highly shared cluster was likely an artifact of sequencing.

The source of this sequence is a middle-aged man in good health and CMV-seropositive. The specimen sequenced was PBMCs.

The CDR3 bases are TGTGCCAGCACCTCACTGGGGACTCCCGATAACAATGAGCAGTTCTTC. This gives the protein CASTSLGTPDNNEQFF. The genes are TRBV28 and TRBJ2-1, with D possibly TRBD2 on 6 matching bases. The germline V and J ends were trimmed by 7 bases and 5 bases, with 21 bases remaining between them. Per germline, CDR1 MDHEN and CDR2 SYDVKM. The CDR3 length is 16 residues.